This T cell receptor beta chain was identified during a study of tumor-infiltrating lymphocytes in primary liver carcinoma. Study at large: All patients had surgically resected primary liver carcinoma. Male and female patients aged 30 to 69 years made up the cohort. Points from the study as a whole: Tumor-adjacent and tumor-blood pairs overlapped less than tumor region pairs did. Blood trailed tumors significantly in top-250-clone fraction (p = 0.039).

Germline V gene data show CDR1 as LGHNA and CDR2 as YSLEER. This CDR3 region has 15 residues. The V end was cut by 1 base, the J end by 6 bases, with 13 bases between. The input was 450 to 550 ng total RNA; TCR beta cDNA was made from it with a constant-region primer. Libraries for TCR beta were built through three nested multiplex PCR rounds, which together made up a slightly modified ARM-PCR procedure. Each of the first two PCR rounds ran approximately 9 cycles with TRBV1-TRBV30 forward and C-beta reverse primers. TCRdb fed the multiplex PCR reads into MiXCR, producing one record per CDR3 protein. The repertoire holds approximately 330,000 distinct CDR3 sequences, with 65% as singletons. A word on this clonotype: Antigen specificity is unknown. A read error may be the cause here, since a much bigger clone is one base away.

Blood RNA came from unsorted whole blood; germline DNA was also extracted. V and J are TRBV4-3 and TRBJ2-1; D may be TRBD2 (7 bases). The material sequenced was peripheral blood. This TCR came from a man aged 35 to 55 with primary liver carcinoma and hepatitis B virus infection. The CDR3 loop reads CASSQGTRGVNEQFF. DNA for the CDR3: TGCGCCAGCAGCCAAGGGACTAGGGGGGTCAATGAGCAGTTCTTC.